This T cell receptor beta chain comes out of a study of blood T cell repertoires in COVID-19. At the level of the study: COVID-19 samples collected from the United States, Italy and Spain covered acute and convalescent phases.

Cohorts were determined from participant-reported clinical history. This clone is a singleton in its sample. Generated by immunoSEQ multiplex PCR, the TCRdb table keeps only in-frame clones and is missing some. Among under 350,000 clones listed, 70% to 90% were seen once. The CDR3 totals 17 residues. The germline V and J ends were trimmed by 4 bases and 8 bases, with 27 bases remaining between them. The V gene's germline CDR1 is SGHDT and CDR2 YYEEEE. This TCR was sampled from a woman in her thirties or forties with acute COVID-19. The chain uses TRBV5-6 and TRBJ1-2; a weak D match, TRBD1 (6 bases). The source material was PBMCs or T cells enriched from blood (not recorded which). The CDR3 here is CASSTKTGTGRFGGYTF. The CDR3 nucleotides read TGTGCCAGCAGCACTAAGACGGGTACAGGGAGATTTGGCGGCTACACCTTC.